The present T cell receptor (beta chain) was sequenced within a study of shared clonotypes between healthy human individuals. The study, taken as a whole, reports: Compared with memory subsets, naive subsets generally had larger estimated richness. The study's rarefaction showed incomplete sorted-subset sequencing despite large depth.

Germline CDR1 SGHDT, CDR2 YYEEEE. V was pared by 3 bases and J by 0 bases, with 7 bases between. CDR3 length equals 14 residues. Replicate PCRs for sorted subsets used roughly 200 ng DNA; this equaled around 28,000 T cell genomes. Original methodology: Filtering differed for immunoSEQ, which gave only junction sequences without quality scores. The protocol was immunoSEQ multiplex PCR, while the TCRdb copy is restricted to in-frame clones and leaves out a portion. V and J calls and clone size come straight from that table; D and trimming were deduced from the DNA. The sample includes about 2 million clones, 90% to 95% of them seen just once. Details on this clone: Its antigen is currently unknown.

The chain is built from TRBV5-6 and TRBJ1-3, with unresolved D. Sequenced input: naive CD4+ T cells sorted from blood. Subset reported: CD45RA+ positively selected. The receptor's source is a man aged 18 to 30 in good health. The CDR3 is CASSYPGSGNTIYF. In DNA form, the CDR3 reads TGTGCCAGCAGCTACCCAGGCTCTGGAAACACCATATATTTT.